The 9 T cell receptor beta chains listed next were all sequenced from one sample in a study of blood T cells in healthy people across ages. Primers used in a second PCR of roughly 6 to 12 cycles were a sample-barcoded 5' primer and a J-beta primer mix. One entry per CDR3 protein, called by TCRdb with MiXCR from the 5' RACE reads. The sample records around 780,000 distinct CDR3 sequences, about a quarter being singletons. The same data also went into a second study, on T cells of mothers and their children.

Sequencing used blood. The receptors were sampled from a boy younger than 18 in good health.

The chain couples TRBV29-1 to TRBJ2-1, with D unclear. Trimming took 4 bases from V and 5 from J, leaving 12 bases between them. The CDR3 spans 13 residues. Germline assignment: CDR1 SQVTM and CDR2 ANQGSEA. CDR3 DNA: TGCAGCGTTGCTGCAAGGTGGAACAATGAGCAGTTCTTC. Translated, it gives CSVAARWNNEQFF.

The chain combines TRBV2 with TRBJ2-1, with TRBD2 matching 9 bases. The CDR3 consists of 15 residues. Trimming at V came to 4 bases and at J to 7 bases, leaving 8 bases not matched to a gene. The V gene's germline CDR1 is SNHLY and CDR2 FYNNEI. The CDR3 loop is CASSAGGGAVNEQFF. As DNA, the CDR3 is TGTGCCAGCAGTGCGGGCGGGGGGGCCGTGAATGAGCAGTTCTTC.

The rearrangement joins TRBV7-6 to TRBJ2-7, with 7 bases fitting TRBD1. The end of the DNA is better explained by TRBJ2-1, so the J call may be wrong. Germline V gene data show CDR1 as SGHVS and CDR2 as FNYEAQ. The CDR3 is 14 residues long. DNA for the CDR3: TGTGCCAGCAGCTTACGGACAGGTTTAAATGAGCAGTTCTTC. Translated: CASSLRTGLNEQFF.

CDR3 region: CASSAGTSDNEQFF. In DNA form, the CDR3 reads TGTGCCAGCAGTGCCGGGACTAGTGACAATGAGCAGTTCTTC. This chain links TRBV28 with TRBJ2-1; 8 bases line up with TRBD2. Germline V gives CDR1 MDHEN, CDR2 SYDVKM. Trimming took 5 bases from V and 5 from J; bases not matched to a gene: 5. The CDR3 totals 14 residues.

The chain joins TRBV27 to TRBJ2-5; D may be TRBD1 (5 bases). The germline V gene has CDR1 MNHEY and CDR2 SMNVEV (reference sequence). This CDR3 contains 16 residues. V was clipped by 2 bases and J by 1 base, with 14 bases between them. CDR3 in DNA: TGTGCCAGCAGTTTAGGGGCAGGGCCCTTCCAAGAGACCCAGTACTTC. Amino acid sequence: CASSLGAGPFQETQYF.

This clonotype showed up just a few times. The chain combines TRBV27 with TRBJ2-7; D remains unclear. Germline CDR1 is MNHEY and CDR2 is SMNVEV (reference sequence). V dropped 2 bases and J dropped 1 base, with 9 bases sitting between them. The CDR3 is 14 residues long. CDR3 amino acids: CASSLGSRSYEQYF. CDR3 coding DNA: TGTGCCAGCAGTTTAGGCAGCCGATCCTACGAGCAGTACTTC.

The chain employs TRBV13 and TRBJ2-5, with TRBD2 identical over 12 bases. Germline-derived CDR1 and CDR2 are PRHDT and FYEKMQ (reference sequence). The V gene end was trimmed by 5 bases and the J gene end by 2 bases; junction bases not matched to a gene: 12. The CDR3 totals 18 residues. Here the CDR3 DNA reads TGTGCCAGCAGCCCAGGACTAGCGGGGATCCCTAATCAAGAGACCCAGTACTTC. Protein: CASSPGLAGIPNQETQYF.

This clonotype was detected a few times. Germline and junction disagree at one end, which may indicate a read error. This chain connects TRBV20-1 to TRBJ2-6; 8 bases are a match to TRBD1. The CDR3 consists of 13 residues. Germline assignment: CDR1 DFQATT and CDR2 SNEGSKA (reference sequence). CDR3 DNA sequence: TGCAGCGCTAGGCGCAGGGGGCTCAGCGTCCTGACTTTC. As protein: CSARRRGLSVLTF.

This clonotype was detected only a few times. This chain connects TRBV2 to TRBJ2-5; D unresolved. The J call may be incorrect, as the DNA end agrees better with TRBJ2-7. The CDR3 spans 15 residues. CDR1 is SNHLY, CDR2 FYNNEI, per germline. Written as DNA, the CDR3 is TGTGCCAGCAGTGAAGCGGGTGCGGATTCCTACGAGCAGTACTTC. Protein: CASSEAGADSYEQYF.